This T cell receptor (beta chain) was identified in a study of blood T cells in healthy people across ages. Looked up from germline, CDR1 is LNHDA and CDR2 is SQIVND (reference sequence). The CDR3 runs 13 residues. Trimming took 5 bases from V and 5 from J, leaving 10 bases between them. Study-wide results and limits: The long-lived group displayed more naive CD4+ cells, plus higher diversity, than the aged donors did. Older age coincided with a roughly linear decline in TCR beta diversity per million T cells. It was held that the diversity estimates obtained from one million T cells were underestimates.

The use of a sample-barcoded 5' primer and a J-beta primer mix characterized a second PCR of roughly 6 to 11 cycles. TCRdb re-called the 5' RACE reads through MiXCR, storing one row per CDR3 protein. The sample lists 250,000 to 300,000 distinct CDR3 sequences, roughly 26% occurring once. Researchers isolated at least 6.5 million PBMCs per sample. This clonotype was picked up one time. Its antigen is unidentified. This sequence originates from a woman in her seventies in good health. V gene TRBV19 combines with J gene TRBJ2-1, with D perhaps TRBD2 (5 bases). The sample taken for sequencing was blood. The CDR3 protein is CASSPRTDNEQFF. DNA of the CDR3: TGTGCCAGTAGTCCCCGGACTGACAATGAGCAGTTCTTC.